Each of the 26 T cell receptor beta chains below was sequenced from the same sample in a study of CDR3 diversity in severe acne. From the PCR reads, TCRdb called clonotypes with MiXCR, one entry per CDR3 protein. Of around 94,000 distinct CDR3 sequences in the sample, 45% to 60% were seen once. The sample comprised blood. These receptors originate from a male donor with acne.

This clonotype was recorded at least ten times. This chain links TRBV6-5 with TRBJ2-7; D is uncertain. The CDR3 covers 14 residues. V was cut by 2 bases and J by 1 base, with 9 bases left in between. Per germline, CDR1 MNHEY and CDR2 SVGAGI. The CDR3 protein is CASSYARGSYEQYF. CDR3 in DNA: TGTGCCAGCAGTTACGCTAGAGGATCCTACGAGCAGTACTTC.

This clonotype was found a few times. CDR3 loop: CASSFRDRNYEQYF. The CDR3 bases are TGTGCCAGCAGCTTTCGCGACAGGAACTACGAGCAGTACTTC. The V call is TRBV13, the J call TRBJ2-7, with D possibly being TRBD1 (6 bases). Trimming left V 3 bases short and J 3 bases short, with 12 bases between. Germline V CDR1 and CDR2: PRHDT, FYEKMQ (reference sequence). The length of the CDR3 is 14 residues. Full variable domain (remainder filled in from reference TRBV13 and TRBJ2-7): AAGVIQSPRHLIKEKRETATLKCYPIPRHDTVYWYQQGPGQDPQFLISFYEKMQSDKGSIPDRFSAQQFSDYHSELNMSSLELGDSALYFCASSFRDRNYEQYFGPGTRLTVT.

In its sample, this clonotype was seen many times. The rearrangement uses TRBV7-9 and TRBJ1-1; D gene unclear. With 2 bases removed from V and 7 bases from J, the gap between germline ends came to 2 bases. The CDR3 extends over 10 amino acids. Germline loops: CDR1 SEHNR, CDR2 FQNEAQ (reference sequence). This chain's CDR3 is CASSLREAFF. The CDR3 nucleotides are TGTGCCAGCAGCTTACGTGAAGCTTTCTTT.

About this clonotype: At one of its ends the junction is not consistent with the germline gene, which may arise from a read error. The chain combines TRBV6-1 with TRBJ1-1; a weak D match, TRBD1 (5 bases). Germline values: CDR1 MNHNS, CDR2 SASEGT. CDR3 length equals 14 residues. The CDR3 here is CASQIQELNTEASF. CDR3 coding DNA: TGTGCCAGCCAAATACAGGAGTTGAACACTGAAGCTTCCTTT.

To note about this clonotype: This CDR3 fails to terminate in the conserved phenylalanine or tryptophan, so it likely reflects a read error. The gene calls are TRBV7-2 and TRBJ2-7; the match to TRBD2 covers 11 bases. Germline V gene data show CDR1 as SGHTA and CDR2 as FQGNSA. The CDR3 extends over 14 amino acids. This chain's CDR3 is CASSLAGGSYEQYL. Here the CDR3 DNA reads TGTGCAAGCAGCTTAGCGGGAGGGTCCTACGAGCAGTACCTC.

The gene calls are TRBV11-2 and TRBJ2-2; D remains unclear. This CDR3 is 14 amino acids long. Trimming stripped 2 bases from V and 5 bases from J, with 9 bases between. The germline V gene has CDR1 SGHAT and CDR2 FQNNGV. CDR3 region: CASSLRPGTGELFF. The CDR3 coding sequence is TGTGCCAGCAGCTTACGGCCCGGTACCGGGGAGCTGTTTTTT.

In its sample, this clonotype was seen a few times. This chain connects TRBV25-1 to TRBJ2-5; 9 bases fit TRBD2. In germline, CDR1 is MGHDK, CDR2 SYGVNS. V was clipped by 0 bases and J by 2 bases; unmatched bases: 7. The CDR3 has 17 amino acids. CDR3 loop: CASSEYEGLAGQETQYF. The CDR3 DNA is TGTGCCAGCAGTGAATATGAGGGGCTAGCGGGGCAAGAGACCCAGTACTTC.

In this sample, this clonotype turned up many times. The chain is built from TRBV10-3 and TRBJ1-6; D gene uncertain. The CDR3 is made up of 16 amino acids. Trimming cost V 5 bases and J 10 bases, with 21 bases left between them. CDR1 is ENHRY and CDR2 is SYGVKD in the germline V gene. The chain's CDR3 is CAISSRVGGLESPLHF. CDR3 coding DNA: TGTGCCATCAGTTCTAGGGTTGGAGGGTTGGAATCACCCCTCCACTTT.

A remark on this clonotype: The junction does not match germline at one end; this may be a read error. The genes are TRBV7-9 and TRBJ1-5; D unresolved. The CDR3 consists of 14 residues. In germline, CDR1 is SEHNR, CDR2 FQNEAQ (reference sequence). Here the CDR3 DNA reads TGTGCCAGCAGCGCGGACGTTAGCAGTCAGCCCCAGCATTTT. Its protein product is CASSADVSSQPQHF.

The chain combines TRBV6-1 with TRBJ2-6; no definite D call. The CDR3 runs 15 residues. The germline V gene encodes CDR1 MNHNS and CDR2 SASEGT. Trimming removed 8 bases from V and 3 bases from J, with 14 bases in between. The CDR3 sequence is CASADPWDGANVLTF. CDR3 nucleotide sequence: TGTGCCAGCGCCGACCCCTGGGATGGGGCCAACGTCCTGACTTTC.

The chain employs TRBV10-3 and TRBJ1-3; D is undetermined. The CDR3 sequence is 13 residues long. Deletions cut 7 bases from V and 4 bases from J, with 11 bases between. In germline, CDR1 is ENHRY, CDR2 SYGVKD. The CDR3, as DNA: TGTGCCATCACCCCGGGAGCCGGAAACACCATATATTTT. It translates to CAITPGAGNTIYF.

This clonotype has a count of ten or more. The rearrangement links TRBV5-8 to TRBJ2-7, with D perhaps matching TRBD2 (6 bases). Trimming removed 0 bases from V and 2 bases from J, with 12 bases in between. The CDR3 is 15 amino acids. CDR1 is SGHTS and CDR2 is YDEGEE in the germline V gene. This CDR3 is CASSLGGGGTYEQYF. CDR3 sequence (DNA): TGTGCCAGCAGCTTGGGGGGCGGCGGGACCTACGAGCAGTACTTC.

This clonotype was recorded many times. V gene TRBV6-5 combines with J gene TRBJ1-6; TRBD1 agrees at 9 bases. The CDR3 is 14 residues long. Germline V lookup: CDR1 MNHEY, CDR2 SVGAGI. V lost 6 bases and J lost 8; bases outside the gene matches: 5. For the CDR3, the DNA is TGTGCCAGCAGCAACAGGGGGCGGGATTCACCCCTCCACTTT. This encodes CASSNRGRDSPLHF.

As for this clonotype: A much larger clone is a single base away; this may be a read error. J is TRBJ1-2 and V is TRBV5-4, with TRBD1 matching over 7 bases. The germline V gene has CDR1 SGHNT and CDR2 YYREEE (reference sequence). This CDR3 region has 15 residues. In DNA form, the CDR3 reads TGTGCCAGCAGGACAGACAGGGCGGCTAACTATGGCTGCACCTTC. Translated: CASRTDRAANYGCTF.

This rearrangement joins TRBV12-3 or TRBV12-4 to TRBJ2-2; 11 bases line up with TRBD2. The CDR3 is 14 residues long. V lost 3 bases to trimming and J lost 7 bases; unmatched junction nucleotides: 1. The CDR3 loop is CASSFGLAGGELFF. In DNA, the CDR3 is TGTGCCAGCAGTTTCGGACTAGCGGGCGGGGAGCTGTTTTTT.

Only one count was recorded for this clonotype. The rearrangement joins TRBV24-1 to TRBJ1-1; D not certain. Germline loops: CDR1 KGHDR, CDR2 SFDVKD. V was cut by 5 bases and J by 4 bases, with 19 bases left in between. This CDR3 contains 16 residues. The CDR3 DNA reads TGTGCCACCAGTGCGCATTCCGGGGATCGCGGCACTGAAGCTTTCTTT. It translates to CATSAHSGDRGTEAFF.

This clonotype is a singleton in its sample. The genes are TRBV25-1 and TRBJ2-5; 7 nucleotides match TRBD1. The CDR3 spans 16 residues. The V and J ends lost 3 bases and 5 bases, in that order; junction bases with no gene match: 12. CDR1 and CDR2 (germline): MGHDK, SYGVNS. CDR3 in amino acids: CASSDRGGRGGETQYF. The CDR3 DNA follows: TGTGCCAGCAGTGATCGAGGGGGCCGAGGCGGGGAGACCCAGTACTTC.

A note on this clonotype: With a much larger clone just one base away, this may be a read error. The chain couples TRBV5-1 to TRBJ2-3; 7 bases line up with TRBD2. This CDR3 is built from 16 residues. V gave up 4 bases and J gave up 2 bases; unmatched junction bases: 10. The V gene's germline CDR1 is SGHRS and CDR2 YFSETQ. CDR3 DNA: TGCGCCAGCAGCCGGGGAGGGAGCCTAATCACAGATACGCAGTATTTT. As protein: CASSRGGSLITDTQYF.

This clonotype was picked up many times. The chain uses TRBV2 and TRBJ2-7, with 8 bases identical to TRBD2. Trimming cost V 6 bases and J 4 bases; bases outside gene matches: 14. Germline CDR1 SNHLY, CDR2 FYNNEI. This CDR3 comprises 16 residues. The CDR3 spells CASRGLRAGGRYEQYF. For the CDR3, the DNA is TGTGCCAGCAGGGGTCTTCGGGCGGGAGGAAGGTACGAGCAGTACTTC.

The rearrangement uses TRBV10-2 and TRBJ1-1; D is ambiguous. The V and J ends lost 11 bases and 5 bases respectively, with 18 bases between them. This CDR3 has 13 amino acids. Per germline, CDR1 WSHSY and CDR2 SAAADI. Written as DNA, the CDR3 is TGCGCCGGAGGTGGTTCGGCGGGTACTGAAGCTTTCTTT. It translates to CAGGGSAGTEAFF.

V and J are TRBV19 and TRBJ1-5, with 10 bases identical to TRBD1. Germline V gene sequence: CDR1 LNHDA, CDR2 SQIVND (reference sequence). The J segment lost 0 bases and the V segment lost 5 bases, leaving 7 bases of the junction unmatched. This CDR3 contains 17 residues. CDR3 bases: TGTGCCAGTAGTTGGGACAGGGGAGTGTATAGCAATCAGCCCCAGCATTTT. Translated, it gives CASSWDRGVYSNQPQHF.

This clonotype has more than one count but fewer than ten. V is TRBV7-3 and J is TRBJ2-1; no reliable D call. V was cut by 2 bases and J by 0 bases, with 23 bases left in between. The CDR3 is 20 residues long. Germline V gene sequence: CDR1 SGHTA, CDR2 FQGTGA. CDR3 coding DNA: TGTGCCAGCAGCTTACGACCAGGATCTATCGGTACGAGCTCCTACAATGAGCAGTTCTTC. Its translation: CASSLRPGSIGTSSYNEQFF.

The chain recombines TRBV7-9 with TRBJ1-2; 10 bases fit TRBD1. The CDR3 loop spans 15 amino acids. CDR1 is SEHNR and CDR2 is FQNEAQ in the germline V gene (reference sequence). V lost 3 bases, J lost 13 bases, and 14 bases stayed unmatched. DNA of the CDR3: TGTGCCAGCAGCTTCGGGGGCCTGGGACAGGGGACCGTCACCTTC. This translates into CASSFGGLGQGTVTF. Full variable domain (rest looked up from reference TRBV7-9 and TRBJ1-2): DTGVSQNPRHKITKRGQNVTFRCDPISEHNRLYWYRQTLGQGPEFLTYFQNEAQLEKSRLLSDRFSAERPKGSFSTLEIQRTEQGDSAMYLCASSFGGLGQGTVTFGSGTRLTVV.

In its sample, this clonotype was seen many times. This chain joins TRBV7-2 and TRBJ2-5, with TRBD2 identical over 9 bases. Per the germline V gene, CDR1 is SGHTA and CDR2 is FQGNSA. V lost 3 bases and J lost 4; bases outside the gene matches: 6. The CDR3 has 15 amino acids. The CDR3 DNA follows: TGTGCCAGCAGCTTGCGGGGGGGCCTCACAGAGACCCAGTACTTC. Protein: CASSLRGGLTETQYF.

V gene TRBV10-1 combines with J gene TRBJ2-7; 9 bases map to TRBD1. Germline V gene data show CDR1 as WNHNN and CDR2 as SYGVQD (reference sequence). The CDR3 extends over 14 amino acids. With 3 bases clipped from V and 3 bases from J, the junction kept 3 bases outside the gene matches. The CDR3 is CASSEWTGVYEQYF. The CDR3 nucleotides read TGCGCCAGCAGTGAATGGACAGGGGTCTACGAGCAGTACTTC.

The chain combines TRBV7-6 with TRBJ2-5; the match to TRBD2 covers 13 bases. Germline values: CDR1 SGHVS, CDR2 FNYEAQ. CDR3 length: 17 amino acids. Trimming took 4 bases from V and 5 from J; bases not matched to a gene: 10. DNA of the CDR3: TGTGCCAGCAGCTCGGGACTAGCGGGACGGGCTGGGGAGACCCAGTACTTC. This gives the protein CASSSGLAGRAGETQYF.